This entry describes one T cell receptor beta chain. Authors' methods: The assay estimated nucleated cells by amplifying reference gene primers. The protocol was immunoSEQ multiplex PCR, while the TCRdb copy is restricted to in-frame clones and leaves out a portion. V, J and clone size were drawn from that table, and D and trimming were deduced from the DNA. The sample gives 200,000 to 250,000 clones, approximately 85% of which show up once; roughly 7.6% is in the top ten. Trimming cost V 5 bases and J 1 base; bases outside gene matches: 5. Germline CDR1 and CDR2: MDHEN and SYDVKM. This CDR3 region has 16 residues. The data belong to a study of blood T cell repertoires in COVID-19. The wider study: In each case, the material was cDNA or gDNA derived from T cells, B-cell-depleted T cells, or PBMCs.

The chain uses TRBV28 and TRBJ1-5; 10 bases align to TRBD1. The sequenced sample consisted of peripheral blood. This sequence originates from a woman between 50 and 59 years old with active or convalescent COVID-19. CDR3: CASSTRQGASNQPQHF. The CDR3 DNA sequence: TGTGCCAGCAGTACCCGACAGGGGGCGAGCAATCAGCCCCAGCATTTT.